A selection of T cell receptor beta chains follows, all from one sample in a study of response to subunit inactivated influenza vaccine. MiXCR was run by TCRdb on the RT-PCR reads, yielding one entry per CDR3 protein. The sample gives more than 550,000 distinct CDR3 sequences, approximately 10% of which show up once; approximately 11% is in the top ten. The sample was also reused in another study, on T cells expressing NK-cell markers.

The sample consisted of PBMCs from blood, taken on the day of vaccination. These TCRs come from a man aged 45-65 years who received an inactivated influenza vaccine. Both conserved end residues are part of each CDR3. A D gene is named only where the DNA matches it firmly. Clone size appears in some rows only: once, few, many, or a class for an expanded clone.

d_call	clone_size	v_call	j_call	cdr3_aa	cdr3_nt
TRBD2	-	TRBV9	TRBJ2-7	CASSVGWREGYEQYF	TGTGCCAGCAGCGTAGGATGGCGGGAGGGCTACGAGCAGTACTTC
-	-	TRBV27	TRBJ2-2	CASSLYPLTSLGGELFF	TGTGCCAGCAGTTTATATCCCCTCACTAGTCTTGGCGGGGAGCTGTTTTTT
-	-	TRBV19	TRBJ1-1	CASSSVVYTEAFF	TGTGCCAGTAGTAGCGTCGTGTACACTGAAGCTTTCTTT
TRBD1	-	TRBV28	TRBJ2-1	CASSRQTGRSYNEQFF	TGTGCCAGCAGCCGACAGACAGGGCGGTCCTACAATGAGCAGTTCTTC
TRBD2	few	TRBV18	TRBJ2-3	CASSPTAGGTTDTQYF	TGTGCCAGCTCACCCACGGCGGGAGGGACCACAGATACGCAGTATTTT
-	few	TRBV10-3	TRBJ2-3	CAISQGRDTQYF	TGTGCCATCAGCCAGGGCAGGGATACGCAGTATTTT
TRBD2	few	TRBV6-1	TRBJ2-7	CASSDVSRLARLYEQYF	TGTGCCAGCAGTGACGTTTCTCGACTAGCGCGACTTTACGAGCAGTACTTC
-	-	TRBV6-5	TRBJ1-1	CASSYGRRGGEAFF	TGTGCCAGCAGTTACGGGAGGAGGGGGGGTGAAGCTTTCTTT
-	many	TRBV12-3/TRBV12-4	TRBJ2-3	CASSLDRSTDTQYF	TGCGCCAGCAGCCTAGACAGGAGCACAGATACGCAGTATTTT
TRBD2	-	TRBV20-1	TRBJ2-7	CSARELAGISYEQYF	TGCAGTGCTAGAGAACTAGCGGGAATCTCCTACGAGCAGTACTTC
-	few	TRBV12-3/TRBV12-4	TRBJ2-5	CASRYRETQYF	TGTGCCAGCAGGTATAGGGAGACCCAGTACTTC
-	-	TRBV28	TRBJ1-1	CASSLVGWARENTEAFF	TGTGCCAGCAGTTTGGTGGGGTGGGCCAGGGAGAACACTGAAGCTTTCTTT
TRBD2	few	TRBV7-8	TRBJ2-5	CASSLLRTSGGAARETQYF	TGTGCCAGCAGCTTATTACGGACTAGCGGGGGGGCGGCGAGAGAGACCCAGTACTTC
-	-	TRBV5-1	TRBJ1-3	CASQAGPSGNTIYF	TGCGCCTCCCAGGCGGGACCCTCTGGAAACACCATATATTTT
TRBD1	-	TRBV12-3/TRBV12-4	TRBJ1-4	CASSLETGGGGEKLFF	TGTGCCAGCAGTTTAGAGACAGGGGGTGGCGGTGAAAAACTGTTTTTT
-	-	TRBV10-2	TRBJ1-2	CASSDRRGNYGYTF	TGCGCCAGCAGTGATAGGAGGGGAAACTATGGCTACACCTTC
-	many	TRBV3-1	TRBJ2-3	CASSQGGDTQYF	TGTGCCAGCAGCCAAGGTGGAGATACGCAGTATTTT
-	-	TRBV10-3	TRBJ1-4	CAISESIPRGVNEKLFF	TGTGCCATCAGTGAGTCTATTCCGCGGGGCGTTAATGAAAAACTGTTTTTT
-	many	TRBV11-1	TRBJ1-2	CASSLDTLNYGYTF	TGTGCCAGCAGCTTAGACACCTTAAACTATGGCTACACCTTC
-	few	TRBV29-1	TRBJ1-2	CSVEGGSYGYTF	TGCAGCGTTGAGGGGGGTAGCTATGGCTACACCTTC
-	few	TRBV7-2	TRBJ2-1	CASILGFGTIGGNEQFF	TGTGCCAGCATCTTAGGTTTCGGGACAATCGGTGGAAATGAGCAGTTCTTC
TRBD1	few	TRBV28	TRBJ2-7	CASSISGTGVSRNEQYF	TGTGCCAGCAGTATTTCCGGGACAGGGGTCTCTAGAAACGAGCAGTACTTC
TRBD2	few	TRBV25-1	TRBJ2-1	CASSDRGGYNEQFF	TGTGCCAGCAGCGATCGGGGGGGCTACAATGAGCAGTTCTTC
TRBD2	many	TRBV3-1	TRBJ2-3	CASSPKGTSSDTQYF	TGTGCCAGCAGTCCGAAGGGGACTAGCTCGGATACGCAGTATTTT
-	few	TRBV7-2	TRBJ2-1	CASTQGQGGHEQFF	TGTGCCAGCACCCAAGGTCAGGGGGGGCATGAGCAGTTCTTC
-	few	TRBV5-1	TRBJ1-4	CASSRDPPEKLFF	TGCGCCAGCAGCAGAGACCCCCCAGAAAAACTGTTTTTT
-	-	TRBV3-1	TRBJ2-3	CASSHVGGAPTDTQYF	TGTGCCAGCAGCCATGTCGGTGGGGCCCCCACAGATACGCAGTATTTT
TRBD1	-	TRBV18	TRBJ2-2	CASSPWTGQAGELFF	TGTGCCAGCTCACCGTGGACAGGGCAGGCCGGGGAGCTGTTTTTT